This T cell receptor (beta chain) was retrieved from a study of CD4 T cells in relation to SARS-CoV-2 and coronaviruses. At the level of the study: Median patient age was 38.5 years, spanning 21 to 72 years. The restricting HLA molecule for shared crossreactive spike epitopes was mapped.

Germline V gene lookup returns CDR1 LGHNA and CDR2 YSLEER. Trimming removed 0 bases from V and 8 bases from J, with 8 bases in between. There are 13 residues in the CDR3. With regard to this clone: The antigen is not known.

The table came from immunoSEQ multiplex PCR; TCRdb's copy has only in-frame clones and leaves some out. The sample shows approximately 37,000 clones, over 75% of them seen only once. The study's findings and limits: No donor gave both pre-pandemic and post-infection samples. Memory recall responses, not primary responses primed in culture, are what the assay detects.

The sequence was collected from an adult with COVID-19. The sequenced sample consisted of memory CD4+ T cells from PBMCs. The rearrangement uses TRBV4-3 and TRBJ2-1; D not resolved. The CDR3 reads CASSQDRYDEQFF. In DNA form, the CDR3 reads TGCGCCAGCAGCCAAGATAGATACGATGAGCAGTTCTTC.